These 15 T cell receptor beta chains came from one sample sequenced in a study of OX40 agonist ivuxolimab in advanced cancers. Only in-frame clones appear in the TCRdb table, and some are missing; sequencing was by immunoSEQ multiplex PCR. Counted here are 60,000 to 70,000 clones, 80% to 90% occurring once; the ten biggest clones make up 0.95% to 1.5%. The input for sequencing was CD4+ or CD8+ T cells sorted from blood, taken in a trial of the OX40 agonist ivuxolimab. All receptors come from an adult with an advanced solid tumor such as melanoma, head and neck, liver or kidney cancer.

V usage is TRBV6-6 and J usage is TRBJ2-5; TRBD1 agrees at 12 bases. With 6 bases clipped from V and 5 bases from J, the junction kept 7 bases outside the gene matches. This CDR3 contains 15 residues. Germline V lookup: CDR1 MNHNY, CDR2 SVGAGI (reference sequence). CDR3 in DNA: TGTGCCAGCAGGCCCGGGACAGGGGGCTTGGAGACCCAGTACTTC. This encodes CASRPGTGGLETQYF.

This chain uses TRBV6-1 with TRBJ2-2; 8 nucleotides agree with TRBD1. In germline, CDR1 is MNHNS, CDR2 SASEGT. CDR3 size: 15 residues. Trimming took 5 bases from V and 4 from J; bases not matched to a gene: 6. The chain's CDR3 is CASSIRQGSTGELFF. In DNA, the CDR3 is TGTGCCAGCAGTATAAGACAGGGGAGCACCGGGGAGCTGTTTTTT.

The gene calls are TRBV11-2 and TRBJ2-7, with D possibly matching TRBD1 (5 bases). The V and J ends lost 3 bases and 0 bases respectively, with 9 bases between them. Germline assignment: CDR1 SGHAT and CDR2 FQNNGV. The CDR3 consists of 14 residues. The CDR3 here is CASSFGALSYEQYF. CDR3 nucleotides: TGTGCCAGCAGCTTTGGGGCACTCTCCTACGAGCAGTACTTC.

The rearrangement uses TRBV28 and TRBJ1-5; perhaps TRBD1 as D (6 bases). CDR3 length equals 12 residues. Per the germline V gene, CDR1 is MDHEN and CDR2 is SYDVKM. The V and J ends lost 3 bases and 11 bases respectively, with 11 bases between them. The CDR3 DNA reads TGTGCCAGCAGTTTTGAAGGGGACACCCAGCATTTT. It translates to CASSFEGDTQHF.

As to this clone: Relative to the germline gene, one junction end is altered; a read error may explain this. The rearrangement joins TRBV5-1 to TRBJ2-5; 10 bases fit TRBD2. From germline, CDR1 is SGHRS and CDR2 YFSETQ. The CDR3 loop spans 16 amino acids. CDR3 in DNA: TGCGCCAGCACGGTCGGGGCTAGCGGGAGACAAGGGACCCAGTACTTC. This sequence encodes CASTVGASGRQGTQYF.

The genes are TRBV7-8 and TRBJ2-1, with 8 bases identical to TRBD2. The CDR3 contains 16 residues. Germline CDR1 SGHVS, CDR2 FQNEAQ. V lost 5 bases, J lost 9 bases, and 15 bases stayed unmatched. The CDR3 reads CASSPRYSGSDGEQFF. The CDR3 DNA is TGTGCCAGCAGCCCACGTTACAGCGGGAGTGATGGTGAGCAGTTCTTC.

The V call is TRBV6-6, the J call TRBJ2-1, with 8 bases aligning to TRBD2. In germline, CDR1 is MNHNY, CDR2 SVGAGI (reference sequence). The CDR3 runs 13 residues. V was pared by 7 bases and J by 7 bases, with 6 bases of the junction left unmatched. The CDR3 sequence is CASNPGGKNEQFF. In DNA, the CDR3 is TGTGCCAGCAATCCGGGAGGGAAAAATGAGCAGTTCTTC.

The chain combines TRBV4-2 with TRBJ2-7, with D maybe TRBD2 (6 bases). Trimming took off 0 bases at V and 2 bases at J, with 17 bases between the two ends. This CDR3 contains 17 residues. Germline V gene sequence: CDR1 LGHNA, CDR2 YNFKEQ. This chain's CDR3 is CASSQDRHAAGTYEQYF. CDR3 nucleotides: TGTGCCAGCAGCCAAGATCGGCACGCGGCGGGAACCTACGAGCAGTACTTC.

The gene calls are TRBV4-1 and TRBJ2-7; TRBD1 is a possible D gene (6 bases). V gave up 6 bases and J gave up 2 bases, with 17 bases separating them. CDR1 is MGHRA and CDR2 is YSYEKL in the germline V gene. The CDR3 loop spans 15 amino acids. The DNA of the CDR3 is TGCGCCAGCAGTTCTCGGACAGTTTCGGCCTACGAGCAGTACTTC. It encodes CASSSRTVSAYEQYF.

The genes are TRBV28 and TRBJ2-5, with D possibly being TRBD2 (5 bases). TRBJ2-7 explains the end of the DNA better; the J call may be wrong. The germline V gene has CDR1 MDHEN and CDR2 SYDVKM. The CDR3 is 14 residues long. The CDR3 DNA reads TGTGCCAGCAGTTTGCCGGGAAACACCTACGAGCAGTACTTC. Translated, it gives CASSLPGNTYEQYF.

This clone was detected once. This rearrangement joins TRBV2 to TRBJ1-6; D remains ambiguous. Germline V gives CDR1 SNHLY, CDR2 FYNNEI. V was trimmed by 6 bases and J by 9 bases, leaving 12 bases between them. This CDR3 spans 13 amino acids. The CDR3 is CASRDEVGSPLHF. The CDR3 region has the DNA TGTGCCAGCAGGGACGAAGTAGGTTCACCCCTCCACTTT. Looking up the rest from reference TRBV2 and TRBJ1-6 gives the full variable domain: EPEVTQTPSHQVTQMGQEVILRCVPISNHLYFYWYRQILGQKVEFLVSFYNNEISEKSEIFDDQFSVERPDGSNFTLKIRSTKLEDSAMYFCASRDEVGSPLHFGNGTRLTVT.

This clone occurred a few times. The gene calls are TRBV7-3 and TRBJ2-1; TRBD2 matches 8 bases. The germline CDR1 and CDR2 sequences are SGHTA and FQGTGA. V trimming: 3 bases; J trimming: 7 bases; junction bases outside the gene matches: 8. CDR3 length equals 15 residues. CDR3: CASSFDGRAGNEQFF. The DNA of the CDR3 is TGTGCCAGCAGCTTTGACGGGAGGGCCGGGAATGAGCAGTTCTTC.

This chain joins TRBV28 and TRBJ2-5; TRBD1 agrees at 9 bases. The V gene end was trimmed by 5 bases and the J gene end by 11 bases; junction bases not matched to a gene: 12. Germline V CDR1 and CDR2: MDHEN, SYDVKM. The CDR3 length is 14 residues. The CDR3 sequence: CASSTTGGIGEQYF. In DNA form, the CDR3 reads TGTGCCAGCAGTACTACAGGGGGCATAGGGGAGCAGTACTTC.

The genes are TRBV6-1 and TRBJ2-7, with 10 bases aligning to TRBD2. The CDR3 has 13 amino acids. V lost 8 bases and J lost 4; bases outside the gene matches: 5. Germline loops: CDR1 MNHNS, CDR2 SASEGT. The CDR3 coding sequence is TGTGCCAGCCATACTAGCGGGACGTACGAGCAGTACTTC. Translating gives CASHTSGTYEQYF.

The chain joins TRBV5-4 to TRBJ2-2; tentatively, D is TRBD2 (6 bases). V was shortened by 1 base and J by 4 bases, with 14 bases between the two germline ends. This CDR3 comprises 16 residues. CDR1 and CDR2 from the germline V gene are SGHNT and YYREEE (reference sequence). CDR3 sequence: CASSLKSGVGTGELFF. DNA of the CDR3: TGTGCCAGCAGCTTGAAGTCGGGAGTCGGCACCGGGGAGCTGTTTTTT.